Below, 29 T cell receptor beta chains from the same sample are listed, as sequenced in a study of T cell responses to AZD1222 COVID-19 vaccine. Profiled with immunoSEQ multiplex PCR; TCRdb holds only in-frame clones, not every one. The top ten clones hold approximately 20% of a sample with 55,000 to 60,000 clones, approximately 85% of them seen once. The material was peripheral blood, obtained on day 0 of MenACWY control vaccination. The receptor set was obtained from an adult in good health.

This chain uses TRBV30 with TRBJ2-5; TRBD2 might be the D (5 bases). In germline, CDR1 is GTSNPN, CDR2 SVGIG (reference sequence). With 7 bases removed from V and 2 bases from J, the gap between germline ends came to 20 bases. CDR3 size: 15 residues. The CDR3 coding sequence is TGTGCCTCCTCCGGAGGTGTAGGGCTTCAAGAGACCCAGTACTTC. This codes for CASSGGVGLQETQYF.

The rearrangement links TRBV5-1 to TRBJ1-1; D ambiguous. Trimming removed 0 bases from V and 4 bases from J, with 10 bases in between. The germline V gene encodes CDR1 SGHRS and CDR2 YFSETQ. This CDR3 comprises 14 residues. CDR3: CASSLAGDGTEAFF. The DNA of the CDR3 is TGCGCCAGCAGCTTGGCCGGGGATGGCACTGAAGCTTTCTTT. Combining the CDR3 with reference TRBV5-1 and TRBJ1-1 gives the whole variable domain KAGVTQTPRYLIKTRGQQVTLSCSPISGHRSVSWYQQTPGQGLQFLFEYFSETQRNKGNFPGRFSGRQFSNSRSEMNVSTLELGDSALYLCASSLAGDGTEAFFGQGTRLTVV.

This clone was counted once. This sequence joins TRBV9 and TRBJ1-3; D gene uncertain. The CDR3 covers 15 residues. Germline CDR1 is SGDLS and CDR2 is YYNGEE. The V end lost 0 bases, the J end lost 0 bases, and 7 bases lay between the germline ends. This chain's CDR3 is CASSVGPISGNTIYF. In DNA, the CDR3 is TGTGCCAGCAGCGTAGGCCCTATCTCTGGAAACACCATATATTTT.

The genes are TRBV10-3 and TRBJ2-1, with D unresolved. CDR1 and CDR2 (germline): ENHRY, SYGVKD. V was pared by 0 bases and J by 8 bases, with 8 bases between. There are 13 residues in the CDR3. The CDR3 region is CAISESPTDEQFF. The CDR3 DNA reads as TGTGCCATCAGTGAGTCGCCTACGGATGAGCAGTTCTTC.

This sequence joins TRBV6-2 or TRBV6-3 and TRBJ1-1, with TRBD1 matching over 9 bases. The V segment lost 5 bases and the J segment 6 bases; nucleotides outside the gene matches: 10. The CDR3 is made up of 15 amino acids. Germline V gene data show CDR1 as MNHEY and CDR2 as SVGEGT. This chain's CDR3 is CASSDLQGAFPEAFF. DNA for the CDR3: TGTGCCAGCAGTGACTTACAGGGGGCGTTTCCTGAAGCTTTCTTT.

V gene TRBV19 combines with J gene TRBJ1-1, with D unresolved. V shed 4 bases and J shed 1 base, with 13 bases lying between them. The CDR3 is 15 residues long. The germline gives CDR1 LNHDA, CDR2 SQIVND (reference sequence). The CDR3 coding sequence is TGTGCCAGTAGTACCGATGAGGCCTGGAACACTGAAGCTTTCTTT. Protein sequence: CASSTDEAWNTEAFF.

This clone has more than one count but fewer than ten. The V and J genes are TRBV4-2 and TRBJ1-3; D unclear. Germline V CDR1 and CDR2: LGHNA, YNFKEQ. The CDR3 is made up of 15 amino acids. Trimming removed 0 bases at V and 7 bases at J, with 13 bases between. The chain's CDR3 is CASSQDAMWANTIYF. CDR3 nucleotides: TGTGCCAGCAGCCAAGATGCTATGTGGGCCAACACCATATATTTT.

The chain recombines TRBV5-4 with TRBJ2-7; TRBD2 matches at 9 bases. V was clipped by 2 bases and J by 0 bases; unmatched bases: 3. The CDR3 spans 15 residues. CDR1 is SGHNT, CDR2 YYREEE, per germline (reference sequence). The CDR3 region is CASSLGGRASYEQYF. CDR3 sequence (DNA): TGTGCCAGCAGCTTAGGCGGGAGGGCCTCCTACGAGCAGTACTTC.

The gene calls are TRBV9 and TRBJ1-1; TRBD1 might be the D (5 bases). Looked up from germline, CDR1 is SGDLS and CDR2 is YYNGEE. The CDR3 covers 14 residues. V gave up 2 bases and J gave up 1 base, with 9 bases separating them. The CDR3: CASSVLQENTEAFF. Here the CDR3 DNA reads TGTGCCAGCAGCGTTTTACAGGAGAACACTGAAGCTTTCTTT. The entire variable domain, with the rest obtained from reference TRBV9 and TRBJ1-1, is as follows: DSGVTQTPKHLITATGQRVTLRCSPRSGDLSVYWYQQSLDQGLQFLIQYYNGEERAKGNILERFSAQQFPDLHSELNLSSLELGDSALYFCASSVLQENTEAFFGQGTRLTVV.

CDR3 region: CASSRTGAYGYTF. The CDR3 bases are TGCGCCAGCAGCCGGACAGGGGCCTATGGCTACACCTTC. This rearrangement joins TRBV5-1 to TRBJ1-2, with 9 bases fitting TRBD1. Germline-derived CDR1 and CDR2 are SGHRS and YFSETQ. This CDR3 has 13 residues. V lost 4 bases and J lost 4; bases outside the gene matches: 2.

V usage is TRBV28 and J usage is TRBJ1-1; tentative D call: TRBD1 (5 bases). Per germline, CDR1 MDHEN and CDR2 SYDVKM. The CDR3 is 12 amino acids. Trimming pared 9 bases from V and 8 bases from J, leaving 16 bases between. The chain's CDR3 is CASRTGLAEAFF. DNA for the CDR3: TGTGCCAGTCGGACGGGACTCGCCGAAGCTTTCTTT. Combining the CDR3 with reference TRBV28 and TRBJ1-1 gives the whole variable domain DVKVTQSSRYLVKRTGEKVFLECVQDMDHENMFWYRQDPGLGLRLIYFSYDVKMKEKGDIPEGYSVSREKKERFSLILESASTNQTSMYLCASRTGLAEAFFGQGTRLTVV.

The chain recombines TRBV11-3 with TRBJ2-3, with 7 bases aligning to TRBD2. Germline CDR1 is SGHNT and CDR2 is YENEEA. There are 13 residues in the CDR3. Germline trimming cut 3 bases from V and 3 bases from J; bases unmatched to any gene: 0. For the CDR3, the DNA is TGTGCCAGCAGCTTCGGGAGGACAGATACGCAGTATTTT. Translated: CASSFGRTDTQYF.

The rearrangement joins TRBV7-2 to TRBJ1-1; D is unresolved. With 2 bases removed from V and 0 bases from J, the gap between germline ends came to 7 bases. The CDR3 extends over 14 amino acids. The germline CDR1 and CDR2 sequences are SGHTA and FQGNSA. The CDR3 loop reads CASSLNPLNTEAFF. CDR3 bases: TGTGCCAGCAGCTTAAACCCCCTGAACACTGAAGCTTTCTTT.

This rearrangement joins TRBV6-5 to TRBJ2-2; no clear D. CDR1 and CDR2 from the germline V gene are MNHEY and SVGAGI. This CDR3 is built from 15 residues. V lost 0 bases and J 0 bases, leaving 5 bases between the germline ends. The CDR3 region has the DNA TGTGCCAGCAGTTACTCGCGCGCGAACACCGGGGAGCTGTTTTTT. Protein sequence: CASSYSRANTGELFF.

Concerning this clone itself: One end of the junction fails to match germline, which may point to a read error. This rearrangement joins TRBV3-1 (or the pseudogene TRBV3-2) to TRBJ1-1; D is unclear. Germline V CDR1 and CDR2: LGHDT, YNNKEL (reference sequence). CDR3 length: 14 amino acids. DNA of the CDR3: TGTGCCAGCAGCCAAAGTAGTAAGGACCGACCTCGCTCCTTT. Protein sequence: CASSQSSKDRPRSF.

The CDR3 sequence is CASSSLADYNEQFF. In DNA, the CDR3 is TGTGCCAGTAGCTCCCTAGCCGACTACAATGAGCAGTTCTTC. The genes are TRBV19 and TRBJ2-1; D is perhaps TRBD2 (5 bases). In germline, CDR1 is LNHDA, CDR2 SQIVND (reference sequence). Trimming took 6 bases from V and 3 from J, leaving 12 bases between them. The CDR3 has 14 amino acids.

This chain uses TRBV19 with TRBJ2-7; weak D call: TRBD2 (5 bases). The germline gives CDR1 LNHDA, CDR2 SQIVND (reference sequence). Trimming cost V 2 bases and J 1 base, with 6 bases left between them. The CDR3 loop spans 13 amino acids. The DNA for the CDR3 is TGTGCCAGTAGTATACGGGATTCCTACGAGCAGTACTTC. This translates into CASSIRDSYEQYF.

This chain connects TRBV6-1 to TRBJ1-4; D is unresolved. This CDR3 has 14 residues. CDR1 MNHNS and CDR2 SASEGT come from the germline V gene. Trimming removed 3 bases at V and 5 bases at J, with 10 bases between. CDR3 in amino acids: CASSDKGPNEKLFF. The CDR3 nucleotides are TGTGCCAGCAGTGATAAGGGCCCAAATGAAAAACTGTTTTTT.

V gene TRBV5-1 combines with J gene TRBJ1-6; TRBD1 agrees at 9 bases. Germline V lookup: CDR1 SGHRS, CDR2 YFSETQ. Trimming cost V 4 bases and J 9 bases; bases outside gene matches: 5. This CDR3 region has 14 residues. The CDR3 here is CASSPGQGSSPLHF. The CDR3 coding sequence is TGCGCCAGCAGCCCGGGACAGGGAAGTTCACCCCTCCACTTT.

CDR3 nucleotides: TGTGCCAGCAGTTACGGCACCGGGGAGCTGTTTTTT. Its protein product is CASSYGTGELFF. The V and J genes are TRBV6-2 or TRBV6-3 and TRBJ2-2; D remains unclear. CDR1 is MNHEY and CDR2 is SVGEGT in the germline V gene. The CDR3 has 12 residues. Trimming removed 2 bases from V and 4 bases from J, with 2 bases in between.

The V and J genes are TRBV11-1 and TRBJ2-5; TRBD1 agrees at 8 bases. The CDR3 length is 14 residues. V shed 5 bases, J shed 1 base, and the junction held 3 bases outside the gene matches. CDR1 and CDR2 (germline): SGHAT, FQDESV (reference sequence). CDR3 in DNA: TGTGCCAGCAGCCCAGGGACAGGCCAAGAGACCCAGTACTTC. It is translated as CASSPGTGQETQYF.

The CDR3 bases are TGTGCCAGCAGCCATAAGGCAGGGGCCACTGAAGCTTTCTTT. Translation gives CASSHKAGATEAFF. This chain uses TRBV3-1 (or the pseudogene TRBV3-2) with TRBJ1-1, with D possibly TRBD1 on 6 matching bases. Trimming shortened V by 3 bases and J by 4 bases, and 12 bases separated the two germline ends. CDR1 is LGHDT and CDR2 is YNNKEL in the germline V gene (reference sequence). The CDR3 sequence is 14 residues long.

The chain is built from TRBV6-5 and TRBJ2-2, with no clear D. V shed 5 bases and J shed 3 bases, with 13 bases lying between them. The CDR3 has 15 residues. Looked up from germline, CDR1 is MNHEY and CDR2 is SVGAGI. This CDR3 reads CASSPSTGYTGELFF. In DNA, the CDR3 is TGTGCCAGCAGTCCGTCGACCGGGTACACCGGGGAGCTGTTTTTT.

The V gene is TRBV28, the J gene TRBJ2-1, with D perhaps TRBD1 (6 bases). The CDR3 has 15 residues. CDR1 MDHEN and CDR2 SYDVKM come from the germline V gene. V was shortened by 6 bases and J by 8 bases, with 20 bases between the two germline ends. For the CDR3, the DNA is TGTGCCAGCAGCCTCGGTGGGGGCGCAGGGGATGAGCAGTTCTTC. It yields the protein CASSLGGGAGDEQFF.

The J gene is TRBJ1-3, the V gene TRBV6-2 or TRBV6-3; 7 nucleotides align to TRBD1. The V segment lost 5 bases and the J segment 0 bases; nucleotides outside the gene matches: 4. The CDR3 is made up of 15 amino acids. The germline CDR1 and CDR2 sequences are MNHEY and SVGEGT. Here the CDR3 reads CASSRQGISGNTIYF. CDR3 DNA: TGTGCCAGCAGTCGACAGGGCATCTCTGGAAACACCATATATTTT.

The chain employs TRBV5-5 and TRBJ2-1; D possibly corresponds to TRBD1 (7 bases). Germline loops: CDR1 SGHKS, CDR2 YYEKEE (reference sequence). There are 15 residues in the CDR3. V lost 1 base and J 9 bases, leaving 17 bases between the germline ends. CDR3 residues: CASSLYGQGGGEQFF. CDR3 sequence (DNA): TGTGCCAGCAGCTTGTATGGGCAGGGGGGCGGTGAGCAGTTCTTC.

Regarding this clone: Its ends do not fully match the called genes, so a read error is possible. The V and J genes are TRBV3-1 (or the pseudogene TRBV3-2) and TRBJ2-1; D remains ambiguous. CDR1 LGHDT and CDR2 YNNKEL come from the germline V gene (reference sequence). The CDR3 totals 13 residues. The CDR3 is CASSQDHSGTQVF. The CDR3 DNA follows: TGTGCCAGCAGCCAAGATCATTCGGGTACTCAGGTCTTC.

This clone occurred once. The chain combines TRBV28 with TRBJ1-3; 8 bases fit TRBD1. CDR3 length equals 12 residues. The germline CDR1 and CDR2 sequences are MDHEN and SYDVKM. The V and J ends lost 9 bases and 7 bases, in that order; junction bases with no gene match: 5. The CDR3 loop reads CASGGQENTIYF. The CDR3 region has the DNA TGTGCCAGTGGGGGACAGGAGAACACCATATATTTT.

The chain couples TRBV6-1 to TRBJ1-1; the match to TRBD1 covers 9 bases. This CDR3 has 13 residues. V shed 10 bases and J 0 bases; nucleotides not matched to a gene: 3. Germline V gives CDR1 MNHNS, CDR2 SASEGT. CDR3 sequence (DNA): TGTGCCACCGGGACAGGGATGAACACTGAAGCTTTCTTT. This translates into CATGTGMNTEAFF.